This T cell receptor (beta chain) stems from a study of beta chain features in type 1 diabetes. Study outcomes and limitations: Significant though moderate, a shortening of TCRB CDR3s appeared in all four CD4+ subsets of Type 1 diabetes patients.

This clone was seen a handful of times. Antigen: not known. The CDR3 totals 14 residues. CDR1 is SNHLY, CDR2 FYNNEI, per germline. J was trimmed by 4 bases and V by 6 bases; bases with no gene match: 5. The entirety of the isolated RNA underwent reverse transcription, so expressed TCRB transcripts were sequenced. Assay used: immunoSEQ multiplex PCR; TCRdb lists only in-frame clones, some missing. The sample has around 250,000 clones, approximately 14% seen once. The sequenced sample was naive CD4+ T cells from blood. The TCR originated in a man aged 30-40 years with type 1 diabetes. This chain joins TRBV2 and TRBJ2-5; TRBD1 matches at 10 bases. CDR3 protein: CASSGTGVRETQYF. The CDR3 nucleotides are TGTGCCAGCAGCGGGACAGGGGTTCGAGAGACCCAGTACTTC.